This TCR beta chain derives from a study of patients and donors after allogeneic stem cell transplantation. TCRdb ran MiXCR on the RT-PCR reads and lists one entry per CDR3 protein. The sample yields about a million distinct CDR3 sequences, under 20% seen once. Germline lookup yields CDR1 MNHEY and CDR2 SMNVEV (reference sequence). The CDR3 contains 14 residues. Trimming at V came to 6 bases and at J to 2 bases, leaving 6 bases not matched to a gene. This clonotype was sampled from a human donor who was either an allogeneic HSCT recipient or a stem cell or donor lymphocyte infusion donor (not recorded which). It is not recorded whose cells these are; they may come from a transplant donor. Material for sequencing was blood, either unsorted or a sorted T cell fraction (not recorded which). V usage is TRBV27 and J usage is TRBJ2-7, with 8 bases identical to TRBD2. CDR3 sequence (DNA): TGTGCCAGCAGAGGGCGGGGGGCAACCTACGAGCAGTACTTC. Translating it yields CASRGRGATYEQYF.